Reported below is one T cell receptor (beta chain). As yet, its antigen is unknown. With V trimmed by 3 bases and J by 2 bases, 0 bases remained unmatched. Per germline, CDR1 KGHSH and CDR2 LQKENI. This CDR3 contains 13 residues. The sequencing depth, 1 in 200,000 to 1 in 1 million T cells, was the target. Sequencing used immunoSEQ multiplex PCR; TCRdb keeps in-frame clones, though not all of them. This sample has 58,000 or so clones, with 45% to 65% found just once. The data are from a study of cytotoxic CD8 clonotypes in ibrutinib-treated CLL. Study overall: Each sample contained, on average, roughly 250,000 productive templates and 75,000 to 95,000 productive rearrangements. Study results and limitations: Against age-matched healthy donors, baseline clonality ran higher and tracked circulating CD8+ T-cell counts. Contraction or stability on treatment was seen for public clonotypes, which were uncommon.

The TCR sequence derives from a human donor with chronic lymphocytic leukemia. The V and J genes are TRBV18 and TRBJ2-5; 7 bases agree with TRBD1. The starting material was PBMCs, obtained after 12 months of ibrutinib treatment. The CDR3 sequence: CASSPTGQETQYF. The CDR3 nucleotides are TGTGCCAGCTCACCGACAGGGCAAGAGACCCAGTACTTC.